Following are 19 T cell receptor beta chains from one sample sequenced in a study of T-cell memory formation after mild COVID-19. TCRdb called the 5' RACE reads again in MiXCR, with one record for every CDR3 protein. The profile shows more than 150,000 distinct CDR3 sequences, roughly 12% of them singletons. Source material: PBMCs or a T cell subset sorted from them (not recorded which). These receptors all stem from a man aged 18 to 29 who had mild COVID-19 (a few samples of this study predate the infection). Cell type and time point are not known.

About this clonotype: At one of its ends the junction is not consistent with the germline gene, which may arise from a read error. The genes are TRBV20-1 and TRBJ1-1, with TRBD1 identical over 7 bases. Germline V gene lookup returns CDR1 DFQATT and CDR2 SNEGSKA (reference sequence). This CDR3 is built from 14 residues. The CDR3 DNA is TGCAGTGCAGCAATAGGGGGCGCCGCCACTAAAGCTTTCTTT. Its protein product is CSAAIGGAATKAFF.

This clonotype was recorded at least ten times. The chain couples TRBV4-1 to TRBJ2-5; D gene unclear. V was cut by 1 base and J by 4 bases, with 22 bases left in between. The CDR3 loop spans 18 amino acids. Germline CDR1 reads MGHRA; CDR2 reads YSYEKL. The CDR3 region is CASSQVNLGFQKGETQYF. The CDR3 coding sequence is TGCGCCAGCAGCCAAGTCAATTTGGGGTTTCAGAAAGGAGAGACCCAGTACTTC.

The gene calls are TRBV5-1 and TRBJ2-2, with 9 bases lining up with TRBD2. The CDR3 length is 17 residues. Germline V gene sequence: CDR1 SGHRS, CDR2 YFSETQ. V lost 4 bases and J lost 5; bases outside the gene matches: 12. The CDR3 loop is CASSQIAGVIQTGELFF. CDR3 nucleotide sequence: TGCGCCAGCAGCCAAATAGCGGGGGTGATACAAACCGGGGAGCTGTTTTTT.

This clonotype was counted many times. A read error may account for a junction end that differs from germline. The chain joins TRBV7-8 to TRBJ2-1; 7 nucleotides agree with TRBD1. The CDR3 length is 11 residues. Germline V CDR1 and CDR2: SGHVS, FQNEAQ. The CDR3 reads CASSFRDSISF. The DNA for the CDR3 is TGTGCCAGCAGCTTCCGGGACAGCATAAGCTTC.

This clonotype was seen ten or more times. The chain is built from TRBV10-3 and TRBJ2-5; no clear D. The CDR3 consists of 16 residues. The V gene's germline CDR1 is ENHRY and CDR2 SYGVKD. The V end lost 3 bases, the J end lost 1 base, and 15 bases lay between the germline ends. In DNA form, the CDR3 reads TGTGCCATCAGTGACGACGTCCTCGTGGGCCAAGAGACCCAGTACTTC. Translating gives CAISDDVLVGQETQYF.

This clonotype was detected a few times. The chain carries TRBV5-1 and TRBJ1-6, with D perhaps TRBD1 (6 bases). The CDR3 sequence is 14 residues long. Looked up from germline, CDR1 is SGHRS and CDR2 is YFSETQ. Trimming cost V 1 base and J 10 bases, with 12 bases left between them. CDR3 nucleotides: TGCGCCAGCAGCTTGACGGGGGCCCGGTCACCCCTCCACTTT. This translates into CASSLTGARSPLHF.

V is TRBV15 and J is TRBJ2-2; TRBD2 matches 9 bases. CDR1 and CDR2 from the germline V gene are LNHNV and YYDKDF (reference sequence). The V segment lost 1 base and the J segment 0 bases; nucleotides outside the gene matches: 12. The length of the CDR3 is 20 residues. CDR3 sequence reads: CATSRVPLSSGGSNTGELFF. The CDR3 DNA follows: TGTGCCACCAGCAGAGTACCCCTGAGTAGCGGGGGATCGAACACCGGGGAGCTGTTTTTT.

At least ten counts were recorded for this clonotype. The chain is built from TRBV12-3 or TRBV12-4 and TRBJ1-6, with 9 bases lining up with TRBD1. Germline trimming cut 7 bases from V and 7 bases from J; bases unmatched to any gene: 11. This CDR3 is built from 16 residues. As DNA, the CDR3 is TGTGCCAGCACCGGACAAAACGGACAGGGGAATTCACCCCTCCACTTT. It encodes CASTGQNGQGNSPLHF.

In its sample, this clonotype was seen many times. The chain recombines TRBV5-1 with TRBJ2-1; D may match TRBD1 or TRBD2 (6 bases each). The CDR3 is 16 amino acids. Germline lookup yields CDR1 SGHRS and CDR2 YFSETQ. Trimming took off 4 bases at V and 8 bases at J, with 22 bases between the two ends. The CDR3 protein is CASSPMDGFGGDEQFF. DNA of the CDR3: TGCGCCAGCAGCCCGATGGACGGTTTCGGGGGCGATGAGCAGTTCTTC.

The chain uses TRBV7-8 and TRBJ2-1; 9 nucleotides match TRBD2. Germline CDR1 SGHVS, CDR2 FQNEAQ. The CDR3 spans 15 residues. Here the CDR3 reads CDTFLRLAARNEQFF. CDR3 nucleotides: TGTGACACCTTTTTACGACTAGCGGCTCGCAATGAGCAGTTCTTC.

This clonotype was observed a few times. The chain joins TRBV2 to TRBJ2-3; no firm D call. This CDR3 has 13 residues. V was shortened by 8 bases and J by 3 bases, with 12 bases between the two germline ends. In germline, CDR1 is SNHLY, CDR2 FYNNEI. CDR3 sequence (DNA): TGTGCCAGCCTTGAAAGACGGACAGATACGCAGTATTTT. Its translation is CASLERRTDTQYF. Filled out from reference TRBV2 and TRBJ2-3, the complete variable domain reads EPEVTQTPSHQVTQMGQEVILRCVPISNHLYFYWYRQILGQKVEFLVSFYNNEISEKSEIFDDQFSVERPDGSNFTLKIRSTKLEDSAMYFCASLERRTDTQYFGPGTRLTVL.

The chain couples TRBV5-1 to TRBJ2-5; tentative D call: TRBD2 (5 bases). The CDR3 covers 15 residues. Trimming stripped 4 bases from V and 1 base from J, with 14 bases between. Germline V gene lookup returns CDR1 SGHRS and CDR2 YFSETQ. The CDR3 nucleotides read TGCGCCAGCAGCCACCTTGAGAGGGTCCAAGAGACCCAGTACTTC. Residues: CASSHLERVQETQYF.

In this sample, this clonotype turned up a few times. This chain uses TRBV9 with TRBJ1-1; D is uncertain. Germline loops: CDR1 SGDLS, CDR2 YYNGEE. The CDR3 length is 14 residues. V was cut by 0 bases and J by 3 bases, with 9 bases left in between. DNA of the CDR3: TGTGCCAGCAGCGTAGCCTTTTCGGACACTGAAGCTTTCTTT. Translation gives CASSVAFSDTEAFF.

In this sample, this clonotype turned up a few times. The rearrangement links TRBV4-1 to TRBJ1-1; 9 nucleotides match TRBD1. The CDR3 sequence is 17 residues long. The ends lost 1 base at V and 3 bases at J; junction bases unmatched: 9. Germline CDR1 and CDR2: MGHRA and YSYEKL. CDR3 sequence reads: CASSQVTGTGHHTEAFF. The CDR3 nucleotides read TGCGCCAGCAGCCAAGTAACCGGGACAGGGCATCACACTGAAGCTTTCTTT.

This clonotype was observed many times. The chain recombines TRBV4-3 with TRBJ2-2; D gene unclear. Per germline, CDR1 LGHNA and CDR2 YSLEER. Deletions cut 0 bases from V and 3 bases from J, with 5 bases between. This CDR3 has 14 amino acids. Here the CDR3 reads CASSQDPDTGELFF. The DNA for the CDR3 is TGCGCCAGCAGCCAAGACCCAGACACCGGGGAGCTGTTTTTT.

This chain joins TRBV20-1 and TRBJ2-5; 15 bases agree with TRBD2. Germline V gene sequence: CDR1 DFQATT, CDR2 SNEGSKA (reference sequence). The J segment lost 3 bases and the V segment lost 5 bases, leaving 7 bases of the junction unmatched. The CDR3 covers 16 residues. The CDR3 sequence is CSADTGTSGGKETQYF. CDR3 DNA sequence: TGCAGTGCTGATACCGGGACTAGCGGGGGGAAAGAGACCCAGTACTTC.

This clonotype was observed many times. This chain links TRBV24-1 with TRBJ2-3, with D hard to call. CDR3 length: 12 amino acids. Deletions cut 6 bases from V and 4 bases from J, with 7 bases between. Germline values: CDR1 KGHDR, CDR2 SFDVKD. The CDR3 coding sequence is TGTGCCACCAGTCAAGGATCAGATACGCAGTATTTT. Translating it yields CATSQGSDTQYF.

CDR3 residues: CASSYSGTANYGYTF. In nucleotides, the CDR3 is TGTGCCAGCAGTTACTCGGGGACAGCTAACTATGGCTACACCTTC. The genes are TRBV6-5 and TRBJ1-2, with TRBD1 matching 7 bases. V lost 0 bases to trimming and J lost 0 bases; unmatched junction nucleotides: 1. CDR3 length: 15 amino acids. Germline values: CDR1 MNHEY, CDR2 SVGAGI.

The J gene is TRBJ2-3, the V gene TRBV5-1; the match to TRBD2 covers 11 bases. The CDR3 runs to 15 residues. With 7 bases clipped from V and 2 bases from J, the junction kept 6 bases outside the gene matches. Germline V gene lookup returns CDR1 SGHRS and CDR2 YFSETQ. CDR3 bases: TGCGCCAGCTCCCAACTAGCGGGGGACACAGATACGCAGTATTTT. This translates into CASSQLAGDTDTQYF.